This T cell receptor beta chain was identified during a study of shared clonotypes between healthy human individuals. About the research overall: A couple of women and three men aged 18 to 49 made up the donors.

TCRdb's copy holds only in-frame clones and misses some; the assay was immunoSEQ multiplex PCR. The sample shows roughly 2.1 million clones, about 93% of them seen only once. Germline trimming cut 5 bases from V and 1 base from J; bases unmatched to any gene: 3. The CDR3 has 14 amino acids. Germline assignment: CDR1 LNHDA and CDR2 SQIVND (reference sequence). Findings of the study overall: Sorted-subset sequencing, rarefaction showed, was incomplete despite large depth.

This clone appeared a single time. Its target is not known. The naive CD8 fraction comprised CD45RO-negative cells positively selected for CCR7 and excluded terminally differentiated effector memory CD45RA+ cells. This sequence joins TRBV19 and TRBJ2-7; 9 positions agree with TRBD1. The sequence came from a man between 18 and 29 years old in good health. Some clones in this sample may be carry-over from other donors' samples. The sample consisted of naive CD8+ T cells from PBMCs. As DNA, the CDR3 is TGTGCCAGTAGTTGGACAGGGGAGTCCTACGAGCAGTACTTC. This codes for CASSWTGESYEQYF.